This T cell receptor (beta chain) derives from a study of cytomegalovirus exposure and HLA in healthy donors (dated by TCRdb to 2016 to 2017). About the study as a whole: According to a later analysis, the 120 or so validation repertoires were produced on the same platform as the 700 or so repertoires of the first cohort. The study aimed to test whether cataloging public T cell receptors could reveal signatures of past pathogen exposure. Besides the first cohort of 666 subjects, a separate validation cohort made up of about 120 different subjects was used. To predict cytomegalovirus infection status, the study combined high-throughput TCR immunosequencing, statistical association of individual TCRs with disease status, and machine learning.

Results the study describes overall, beyond this receptor: A few of the identified cytomegalovirus-associated TCR beta chains were confirmed in vitro to be specific for cytomegalovirus antigens. A later analysis had no HLA typing for the validation cohort, so co-occurrence there was scored across all 130 or so repertoires. While some public TCRs were present in many individuals, most TCR sequences turned up only very rarely across donors. The classifier was reported to diagnose cytomegalovirus status with high specificity and sensitivity in both the original and validation cohorts. A later analysis found that TCRs clustered in the first cohort also tended to co-occur in the 130 or so validation repertoires, with more than 90% of cluster scores above 0. A total of 150 or so TCR beta chains were listed by the study as associated with cytomegalovirus. The authors suggested that the approach could potentially be extended to other disease states and immunological phenotypes.

Library prep was done by the immunoSEQ multiplex PCR assay. As for the original processing: A statistical classification framework was built for diagnosing cytomegalovirus status from the catalog of TCR beta chain sequences. Drawn from immuneACCESS, this table holds only the in-frame rearrangements with V and J called that TCRdb kept. Clones are partly lost; checked studies trace under half to an unresolved V gene and leave the rest unexplained. The V and J calls and the clone size are those of that table, but D and trimming were determined from the DNA. The sample contains tens of thousands of clones, around 97% of them found a single time. About 1.5% of the sample is in the top ten clones. Notes on this clone: This receptor's antigen is unknown. No base qualities exist here, and no much larger clone lies one base off it.

The donors belonged to the validation cohort of about 110 subjects, which was separate from the 666-subject first cohort. Material: PBMCs. This sequence was found in a woman aged 18-29 years in good health and CMV-seropositive.

The DNA reads TGCAGCGTTGAAAGGGGGCGAGGGGAGCAGTACTTC. This codes for CSVERGRGEQYF. The V gene is TRBV29-1 and the J gene is TRBJ2-7, with TRBD1 identical over 7 junction bases. Sequences SQVTM (CDR1) and ANQGSEA (CDR2) are obtained from the germline V gene. V is cut back by 2 bases and J by 7 bases, with 5 bases in the junction unmatched. Including the terminal cysteine and phenylalanine, the CDR3 comprises 12 residues. CDR3 DNA is the only sequence kept; it has 36 bases, read in frame from the first base.